The 6 T cell receptor beta chains in this list originate from one sample, sequenced in a study of vaccination and CD4 T cells after COVID-19. At the Johns Hopkins FTIC core, DNA taken from cultured CD4+ T cells was sequenced by way of the Oncomine TCR Beta short-read assay. Via MiXCR, TCRdb re-called the PCR reads, giving one row per CDR3 protein. The sample records roughly 15,000 distinct CDR3 sequences, about 28% being singletons. Antigen specificity for these receptors is unknown. This sample's treatment: roughly ten-day PBMC culture with coronavirus spike peptide pools or control peptides (ViraFEST assay). Sequencing was carried out using cultured CD4+ T cells from blood. The receptors come from a human donor with COVID-19.

This clonotype is classed as medium-sized. The chain recombines TRBV11-2 with TRBJ1-5, with 7 bases identical to TRBD1. Germline V gives CDR1 SGHAT, CDR2 FQNNGV. The trim removed 3 bases at V and 6 bases at J, leaving 5 bases unmatched. CDR3 length: 14 residues. This CDR3 reads CASSFDRAGQPQHF. The CDR3 DNA reads TGTGCCAGCAGCTTCGACAGGGCTGGTCAGCCCCAGCATTTT.

This clonotype was counted between two and nine times. The V gene is TRBV27, the J gene TRBJ1-2; D is ambiguous. The CDR3 contains 12 residues. Germline values: CDR1 MNHEY, CDR2 SMNVEV (reference sequence). V shed 2 bases and J shed 5 bases, with 6 bases lying between them. CDR3 DNA: TGTGCCAGCAGTTTAGAAGGATATGGCTACACCTTC. Amino acids: CASSLEGYGYTF.

This clonotype was detected only a few times. The rearrangement joins TRBV6-1 to TRBJ1-5; D possibly corresponds to TRBD1 (5 bases). Trimming stripped 10 bases from V and 7 bases from J, with 8 bases between. Germline CDR1 reads MNHNS; CDR2 reads SASEGT. This CDR3 comprises 10 residues. The DNA for the CDR3 is TGTGCCAAAACAGGCCAGCCCCAGCATTTT. It yields the protein CAKTGQPQHF.

V is TRBV28 and J is TRBJ1-6; D is undetermined. The germline V gene encodes CDR1 MDHEN and CDR2 SYDVKM. The ends were cut back, 5 bases at V and 14 bases at J, with 19 bases in the middle. CDR3 length: 14 amino acids. The CDR3 sequence is CASSQRIPGVSLHF. The CDR3 DNA reads as TGTGCCAGCAGTCAGAGGATACCCGGGGTATCCCTCCACTTT.

V is TRBV2 and J is TRBJ2-2; perhaps TRBD2 as D (7 bases). Germline V lookup: CDR1 SNHLY, CDR2 FYNNEI. CDR3 length: 14 residues. V was pared by 7 bases and J by 0 bases, with 9 bases between. DNA for the CDR3: TGTGCCAGCAAGGGGGGGACGAACACCGGGGAGCTGTTTTTT. As protein: CASKGGTNTGELFF.

This clonotype turned up a few times. CDR3 nucleotides: TGTGCCAGCAGCTTCCCCAACAATGAGCAGTTCTTC. Translated, it gives CASSFPNNEQFF. The rearrangement uses TRBV11-3 and TRBJ2-1; D is ambiguous. Germline CDR1 is SGHNT and CDR2 is YENEEA. The CDR3 length is 12 residues. V dropped 3 bases and J dropped 5 bases, with 5 bases sitting between them. The whole variable domain, filled in from reference TRBV11-3 and TRBJ2-1, reads EAGVVQSPRYKIIEKKQPVAFWCNPISGHNTLYWYLQNLGQGPELLIRYENEEAVDDSQLPKDRFSAERLKGVDSTLKIQPAELGDSAVYLCASSFPNNEQFFGPGTRLTVL.